The rows below give T cell receptor beta chains drawn from one sample of a study of shared clonotypes between healthy human individuals. The repertoire was sequenced with immunoSEQ multiplex PCR; TCRdb's copy has only in-frame clones and lacks some. The repertoire includes around 2,000,000 clones, just over 90% of them detected once, and more than 1.5% sits in the top ten. The sequenced sample consisted of naive CD8+ T cells from PBMCs. The receptor set was obtained from a man younger than 30 in good health. Some clones in this sample may be carry-over from other donors' samples. Both conserved end residues are part of each CDR3. A D gene is named only where the DNA matches it firmly. Part of the rows lack a size; the others show once, few, many or a class for expanded clones.

d_call j_call v_call clone_size cdr3_nt cdr3_aa
NA TRBJ2-1 TRBV28 once TGTGCCAGCAGCTTACGGGAGTTGGTCTACAATGAGCAGTTCTTC CASSLRELVYNEQFF
TRBD2 TRBJ2-1 TRBV11-3 NA TGTGCCAGCTCTCGGGGGGAGGCTTACAATGAGCAGTTCTTC CASSRGEAYNEQFF
TRBD2 TRBJ2-7 TRBV5-6 NA TGTGCCAGCAGCTTGGGGGTAGCTCCTCTAGCGGGCCCCTACGAGCAGTACTTC CASSLGVAPLAGPYEQYF
NA TRBJ2-1 TRBV7-9 NA TGTGCCAGCAGCCCTTCCAGGGCGGGATCGGCGGATGAGCAGTTCTTC CASSPSRAGSADEQFF
NA TRBJ2-2 TRBV2 NA TGTGCCAGCAGAGAGCCGGGCCCCGAGAACACCGGGGAGCTGTTTTTT CASREPGPENTGELFF
NA TRBJ1-1 TRBV15 few TGTGCCACCAGGGCCCGGGGCCTGAACACTGAAGCTTTCTTT CATRARGLNTEAFF
NA TRBJ2-7 TRBV28 NA TGTGCCAGCAGTTTAGGTATAGGGTACGAGCAGTACTTC CASSLGIGYEQYF
NA TRBJ1-2 TRBV7-9 NA TGTGCCGGATACACGGGGCCCAACTATGGCTACACCTTC CAGYTGPNYGYTF
TRBD2 TRBJ2-3 TRBV4-2 NA TGTGCCAGCAGCCCGCATGTTGCGGGGGTTGATAGCACAGATACGCAGTATTTT CASSPHVAGVDSTDTQYF
NA TRBJ1-3 TRBV30 NA TGTGCCTGGAGTGCTAAGCGGGGGCAAGGAAACACCATATATTTT CAWSAKRGQGNTIYF
NA TRBJ1-3 TRBV9 NA TGTGCCAGCAGCGTAGATCGAAACACCATATATTTT CASSVDRNTIYF
NA TRBJ1-3 TRBV25-1 once TGTGCCAGCAGCGATCCGTGGGGGGGAAACACCATATATTTT CASSDPWGGNTIYF
TRBD2 TRBJ2-3 TRBV15 NA TGTGCCACCAGCAGCCGGCCCGCAGCGGGAGGGCCGACAGATACGCAGTATTTT CATSSRPAAGGPTDTQYF
TRBD2 TRBJ2-3 TRBV9 NA TGTGCCAGCAGCGTGGCGGGAGAGGCAGATACGCAGTATTTT CASSVAGEADTQYF
NA TRBJ2-7 TRBV21-1 NA TGTGCCAGCAGCCCGATATCCCCCAGGGCTTACGAGCAGTACTTC CASSPISPRAYEQYF
NA TRBJ2-1 TRBV30 NA TGTGCCGGGGGTAGTTATTACAATGAGCAGTTCTTC CAGGSYYNEQFF
NA TRBJ2-2 TRBV5-4 NA TGTGCCAGCAGCCGAGGGGGCGGGGAGCTGTTTTTT CASSRGGGELFF
NA TRBJ2-7 TRBV27 NA TGTGCCAGCAGTTTAGTGGATTACGAGCAGTACTTC CASSLVDYEQYF
TRBD2 TRBJ2-3 TRBV4-2 once TGTGCCAGCAGCCAAGGGCTAGCGGGAGGTAGCACAGATACGCAGTATTTT CASSQGLAGGSTDTQYF
NA TRBJ2-5 TRBV14 NA TGTGCCAGCAGCCCCCGGGACGGTGAGACCCAGTACTTC CASSPRDGETQYF
TRBD2 TRBJ2-3 TRBV7-2 NA TGTGCCAGCAGCTCAAGACTAGCGGAGAGTCCTCATACGCAGTATTTT CASSSRLAESPHTQYF
NA TRBJ1-1 TRBV19 NA TGTGCCAGTAGTATTACTGCGGGACCCACTGAAGCTTTCTTT CASSITAGPTEAFF
NA TRBJ1-1 TRBV5-1 NA TGCGCCAGCAGCTTTCAGGGCATTGAAGCTTTCTTT CASSFQGIEAFF
TRBD1 TRBJ1-2 TRBV11-1 NA TGTGCCAGCAGCTTACCGACAGGGGGCTATGGCTACACCTTC CASSLPTGGYGYTF
NA TRBJ2-3 TRBV5-1 NA TGCGCCAGCAGCTTGGGAGGAGCGGGCGCCCTCACAGATACGCAGTATTTT CASSLGGAGALTDTQYF